Reported below is one TCR beta chain. Its antigen is unidentified. TCRdb recomputed calls from the RT-PCR reads with MiXCR, one row per CDR3 protein. Of roughly 670,000 distinct CDR3 sequences detected, around 13% appear once; the ten largest clones hold 6.5% to 8%. The data are from a study of response to subunit inactivated influenza vaccine. The CDR3 length is 15 residues. V lost 6 bases and J 11 bases, leaving 24 bases between the germline ends. Study-level results: The authors offered the suggestion that each seasonal influenza vaccination recruits few new T cells.

The sequenced sample was PBMCs from blood, obtained 14 to 15 days before vaccination. The TCR originated in a man aged 45-65 years who received an inactivated influenza vaccine. The V and J genes are TRBV12-3 or TRBV12-4 and TRBJ2-3; D may match TRBD1 or TRBD2 (6 bases each). The CDR3 is CASSSSTGGGKMQYF. CDR3 nucleotide sequence: TGTGCCAGCAGCTCATCCACCGGAGGGGGTAAGATGCAGTATTTT.